This entry lists 20 T cell receptor beta chains sequenced from one sample in a study of cytomegalovirus exposure and HLA in healthy donors. Researchers ran the PCR with 60 Vbeta and 13 Jbeta primers. Method: immunoSEQ multiplex PCR; TCRdb's copy keeps in-frame clones and lacks some. The sample yields approximately 170,000 clones, just under 80% seen once. The material sequenced was PBMCs. These receptors all stem from a man between 18 and 35 years old in good health and CMV-seropositive.

The rearrangement joins TRBV4-2 to TRBJ2-3; TRBD2 is a possible D gene (5 bases). V lost 4 bases and J lost 4, with 9 bases in between. This CDR3 has 13 amino acids. Germline loops: CDR1 LGHNA, CDR2 YNFKEQ. The CDR3: CASSPAEADTQYF. The CDR3 DNA reads as TGTGCCAGCAGCCCAGCGGAGGCAGATACGCAGTATTTT.

Details on this clone: Its ends do not fully match the called genes, so a read error is possible. This chain uses TRBV27 with TRBJ2-7; the D gene is possibly TRBD2 (6 bases). Germline V gene data show CDR1 as MNHEY and CDR2 as SMNVEV (reference sequence). There are 13 residues in the CDR3. The chain's CDR3 is CARSLGAGYEQYF. The CDR3 region has the DNA TGTGCCAGAAGTTTAGGAGCGGGCTACGAGCAGTACTTC.

As for this clone: A read error is likely, as this CDR3 ends without the conserved phenylalanine or tryptophan. The chain recombines TRBV4-2 with TRBJ2-7; no clear D. Germline loops: CDR1 LGHNA, CDR2 YNFKEQ. V was shortened by 0 bases and J by 2 bases, with 14 bases between the two germline ends. The CDR3 extends over 16 amino acids. The CDR3 spells CASSQESTATPYEQYL. The CDR3 DNA follows: TGTGCCAGCAGCCAAGAATCAACGGCGACACCCTACGAGCAGTACCTC.

This clone was found once. The chain joins TRBV27 to TRBJ2-7; D is possibly TRBD1 (6 bases). Germline V gene sequence: CDR1 MNHEY, CDR2 SMNVEV (reference sequence). The CDR3 contains 14 residues. V gave up 10 bases and J gave up 2 bases, with 18 bases separating them. The CDR3 bases are TGTGCCACTCGAAATATGGACAGCACCTACGAGCAGTACTTC. Its translation: CATRNMDSTYEQYF.

The chain combines TRBV15 with TRBJ1-4; D not resolved. There are 13 residues in the CDR3. Germline V gene sequence: CDR1 LNHNV, CDR2 YYDKDF (reference sequence). Trimming stripped 1 base from V and 10 bases from J, with 10 bases between. This chain's CDR3 is CATSRAIGGKLFF. The CDR3 coding sequence is TGTGCCACCAGCAGAGCCATCGGAGGAAAACTGTTTTTT.

This chain uses TRBV30 with TRBJ2-7; perhaps TRBD2 as D (5 bases). Germline CDR1 is GTSNPN and CDR2 is SVGIG (reference sequence). The CDR3 length is 11 residues. V lost 4 bases and J lost 7, with 11 bases in between. The CDR3 reads CAWKGSGEQYF. The CDR3 nucleotides read TGTGCCTGGAAGGGATCGGGGGAGCAGTACTTC.

The genes are TRBV27 and TRBJ2-1; D is uncertain. Per germline, CDR1 MNHEY and CDR2 SMNVEV (reference sequence). Trimming stripped 4 bases from V and 4 bases from J, with 5 bases between. This CDR3 contains 12 residues. CDR3 protein: CASSSLYNEQFF. The DNA of the CDR3 is TGTGCCAGCAGTTCGTTATACAATGAGCAGTTCTTC.

The DNA for the CDR3 is TGTGCCAGTAGTATTGAGTGGGGGGGGCCCTACGAGCAGTACTTC. Encoded protein: CASSIEWGGPYEQYF. This chain links TRBV19 with TRBJ2-7, with D possibly being TRBD2 (7 bases). From germline, CDR1 is LNHDA and CDR2 SQIVND (reference sequence). Between the trimmed V and J ends, which lost 3 bases and 2 bases, there was a span of 14 bases. This CDR3 is built from 15 residues. Using reference TRBV19 and TRBJ2-7 for the parts outside the CDR3, the full variable domain is DGGITQSPKYLFRKEGQNVTLSCEQNLNHDAMYWYRQDPGQGLRLIYYSQIVNDFQKGDIAEGYSVSREKKESFPLTVTSAQKNPTAFYLCASSIEWGGPYEQYFGPGTRLTVT.

This chain links TRBV28 with TRBJ2-7; D is unresolved. The CDR3 spans 13 residues. Germline assignment: CDR1 MDHEN and CDR2 SYDVKM. Trimming took off 6 bases at V and 4 bases at J, with 13 bases between the two ends. CDR3 sequence (DNA): TGTGCCAGCAGGAGCCATACACAGTACGAGCAGTACTTC. It is translated as CASRSHTQYEQYF.

The chain is built from TRBV29-1 and TRBJ1-4, with D perhaps matching TRBD1 (5 bases). V was shortened by 4 bases and J by 5 bases, with 14 bases between the two germline ends. Germline V gives CDR1 SQVTM, CDR2 ANQGSEA. The CDR3 length is 14 residues. This chain's CDR3 is CSVVWQGINEKLFF. The CDR3 DNA follows: TGCAGCGTTGTCTGGCAGGGCATAAATGAAAAACTGTTTTTT.

The chain uses TRBV30 and TRBJ2-1, with 8 bases fitting TRBD1. J was trimmed by 2 bases and V by 3 bases; bases with no gene match: 9. The CDR3 length is 16 residues. Germline values: CDR1 GTSNPN, CDR2 SVGIG (reference sequence). The CDR3 sequence is CAWSRSTGAAYNEQFF. CDR3 DNA: TGTGCCTGGAGCCGATCGACAGGGGCGGCCTACAATGAGCAGTTCTTC. Combining the CDR3 with reference TRBV30 and TRBJ2-1 gives the whole variable domain SQTIHQWPATLVQPVGSPLSLECTVEGTSNPNLYWYRQAAGRGLQLLFYSVGIGQISSEVPQNLSASRPQDRQFILSSKKLLLSDSGFYLCAWSRSTGAAYNEQFFGPGTRLTVL.

The chain carries TRBV11-2 and TRBJ2-3; D gene uncertain. V lost 1 base and J lost 0, with 20 bases in between. CDR3 size: 19 residues. From germline, CDR1 is SGHAT and CDR2 FQNNGV. CDR3 nucleotide sequence: TGTGCCAGCAGCTTAGGAGGCGGCAGAAAATTTACTAGCACAGATACGCAGTATTTT. It translates to CASSLGGGRKFTSTDTQYF.

The V gene is TRBV29-1, the J gene TRBJ2-5, with TRBD2 as a possible D gene (5 bases). CDR1 and CDR2 (germline): SQVTM, ANQGSEA. V was clipped by 3 bases and J by 0 bases, with 14 bases between them. CDR3 length: 15 amino acids. CDR3: CSVDVGGSYQETQYF. In nucleotides, the CDR3 is TGCAGCGTTGATGTTGGCGGGTCGTACCAAGAGACCCAGTACTTC.

Notes on this clone: No conserved phenylalanine or tryptophan is present at the end of the CDR3, so a read error is the likely explanation. The rearrangement joins TRBV7-2 to TRBJ1-6; TRBD1 matches 12 bases. With V trimmed by 4 bases and J by 8 bases, 9 bases remained unmatched. Germline CDR1 is SGHTA and CDR2 is FQGNSA. This CDR3 has 17 amino acids. CDR3 loop: CASSSTGTGGLDSPLHL. As DNA, the CDR3 is TGTGCCAGCAGCTCGACCGGGACAGGGGGCTTAGATTCACCCCTCCACCTT.

V gene TRBV4-1 combines with J gene TRBJ2-3; 8 bases are a match to TRBD2. The germline V gene encodes CDR1 MGHRA and CDR2 YSYEKL. The length of the CDR3 is 18 residues. V trimming: 2 bases; J trimming: 4 bases; junction bases outside the gene matches: 14. The CDR3 coding sequence is TGCGCCAGCAGCCAATCTCAGGCCGGGACTAGTTTCTCAGATACGCAGTATTTT. Its translation: CASSQSQAGTSFSDTQYF.

There are a few counts of this clone. The conserved phenylalanine or tryptophan is not found at the CDR3 terminus, so this likely reflects a read error. This chain uses TRBV18 with TRBJ1-6; no firm D call. Germline CDR1 KGHSH, CDR2 LQKENI. This CDR3 is built from 14 residues. The germline V and J ends were trimmed by 5 bases and 9 bases, with 14 bases remaining between them. CDR3 bases: TGTGCCAGCTCAGCCGGGATTTTGCGTTCACCCCTCCACCTT. This codes for CASSAGILRSPLHL.

The genes are TRBV5-1 and TRBJ2-5; D is possibly TRBD1 (5 bases). CDR1 is SGHRS and CDR2 is YFSETQ in the germline V gene. This CDR3 is built from 13 residues. With 3 bases removed from V and 1 base from J, the gap between germline ends came to 7 bases. In nucleotides, the CDR3 is TGCGCCAGCAGCTCAGGGTTCCAAGAGACCCAGTACTTC. Its translation: CASSSGFQETQYF. Variable domain in full (rest from reference TRBV5-1 and TRBJ2-5): KAGVTQTPRYLIKTRGQQVTLSCSPISGHRSVSWYQQTPGQGLQFLFEYFSETQRNKGNFPGRFSGRQFSNSRSEMNVSTLELGDSALYLCASSSGFQETQYFGPGTRLLVL.

V is TRBV5-1 and J is TRBJ2-2, with 9 bases matching TRBD1. Trimming at V came to 2 bases and at J to 7 bases, leaving 6 bases not matched to a gene. Germline loops: CDR1 SGHRS, CDR2 YFSETQ. The CDR3 sequence is 15 residues long. The CDR3 loop is CASSLQQGAGGELFF. The CDR3 bases are TGCGCCAGCAGCTTACAACAGGGGGCTGGCGGGGAGCTGTTTTTT.

The CDR3 reads CASSLRSGGAYEQYF. The CDR3 nucleotides are TGTGCCAGCAGTTTAAGGAGTGGGGGGGCGTACGAGCAGTACTTC. The rearrangement uses TRBV27 and TRBJ2-7; possibly TRBD2 for D (7 bases). V lost 2 bases and J lost 4, with 15 bases in between. The CDR3 runs to 15 residues. Germline V gene sequence: CDR1 MNHEY, CDR2 SMNVEV (reference sequence).

This clone was seen just once. The CDR3 ends on some other residue instead of the conserved phenylalanine or tryptophan, so this is likely a read error. The CDR3 region has the DNA TGTGCCAGCAGCGCAACTTCAGGTTCCCGGCTCCACCTT. Its translation is CASSATSGSRLHL. The chain employs TRBV25-1 and TRBJ1-6; D call uncertain. The CDR3 is 13 residues long. Trimming left V 6 bases short and J 16 bases short, with 19 bases between. The germline CDR1 and CDR2 sequences are MGHDK and SYGVNS.